One sample yielded the 5 T cell receptor beta chains listed below, sequenced in a study of CD4 T cells in relation to SARS-CoV-2 and coronaviruses. Before the COVID-19 pandemic, during about 2011-2019, CD4+ T cells were taken from unexposed donors. The cells were cultured for about ten days before CD4+ T cells were isolated. Here immunoSEQ multiplex PCR was the method, and the copy in TCRdb shows in-frame clones only, minus some. The table lists approximately 20,000 clones, just over 65% of them singletons, with over 15% in the top ten. For these TCRs, the target antigens are not known. Sequences were obtained from CD4+ T cells from PBMCs, cultured in vitro. These receptors were collected from a human donor in good health.

For this clone: Sequence at one end of the junction differs from germline and may be a read error. V and J are TRBV27 and TRBJ1-5, with 9 bases matching TRBD1. The CDR3 loop spans 15 amino acids. The V gene's germline CDR1 is MNHEY and CDR2 SMNVEV (reference sequence). CDR3 sequence: CASSFGTGNNQPQHF. CDR3 bases: TGTGCCAGCAGTTTTGGGACAGGGAACAATCAGCCTCAGCATTTT.

The gene calls are TRBV5-8 and TRBJ2-5; 7 nucleotides agree with TRBD1. The CDR3 loop spans 14 amino acids. V shed 4 bases, J shed 4 bases, and the junction held 7 bases outside the gene matches. Germline CDR1 SGHTS, CDR2 YDEGEE. The CDR3 DNA follows: TGTGCCAGCAGCCGTGGACAGGTTGGAGAGACCCAGTACTTC. Residues: CASSRGQVGETQYF.

The V call is TRBV21-1, the J call TRBJ2-7; whether TRBD1, the table's D call, matches the DNA was not checked. TRBV21-1 is assigned pseudogene status. The CDR3 runs 15 residues. In nucleotides, the CDR3 is TGTGCCAGCAGCAAAGATGAAGGACAGGTTTTTGAGCAGTACTTC. Residues: CASSKDEGQVFEQYF.

The chain uses TRBV11-3 and TRBJ2-2, with D uncertain. V dropped 5 bases and J dropped 0 bases, with 7 bases sitting between them. Germline V gene lookup returns CDR1 SGHNT and CDR2 YENEEA. This CDR3 spans 14 amino acids. CDR3 sequence: CASSPKTNTGELFF. DNA of the CDR3: TGTGCCAGCAGCCCTAAGACGAACACCGGGGAGCTGTTTTTT.

This chain connects TRBV6-5 to TRBJ1-4; D gene unclear. Germline CDR1 and CDR2: MNHEY and SVGAGI. The CDR3 loop spans 16 amino acids. Trimming left V 3 bases short and J 5 bases short, with 16 bases between. The CDR3 loop is CASSYRPGLRNEKLFF. CDR3 nucleotide sequence: TGTGCCAGCAGTTATCGACCGGGCCTAAGAAATGAAAAACTGTTTTTT.